A single sample is the source of the 28 T cell receptor beta chains below, sequenced in a study of cytomegalovirus exposure and HLA in healthy donors. Primers for the PCR totalled 60 Vbeta and 13 Jbeta. Profiling relied on immunoSEQ multiplex PCR, and the TCRdb table lists in-frame clones only, not all of them. The profile shows around 130,000 clones, over 70% of them singletons. The sequenced sample consisted of PBMCs. Every receptor here comes from a woman in her forties in good health and CMV-seronegative.

V gene TRBV19 combines with J gene TRBJ2-3; TRBD2 matches 9 bases. The CDR3 has 12 residues. Unmatched junction bases numbered 4, after V lost 11 bases and J lost 4 bases. The V gene's germline CDR1 is LNHDA and CDR2 SQIVND (reference sequence). CDR3 in DNA: TGTGCCGCGGGGGGGCCGGCAGATACGCAGTATTTT. Its protein is CAAGGPADTQYF.

The J gene is TRBJ2-7, the V gene TRBV18; 7 bases agree with TRBD2. This CDR3 is built from 16 residues. Germline trimming cut 3 bases from V and 2 bases from J; bases unmatched to any gene: 10. Germline CDR1 and CDR2: KGHSH and LQKENI. This CDR3 is CASSPAGREPTYEQYF. The CDR3 DNA reads as TGTGCCAGCTCACCCGCGGGGCGGGAGCCAACCTACGAGCAGTACTTC.

In the case of this clone: Within the sample, other DNA sequences also encode this same CDR3. The chain couples TRBV7-6 to TRBJ2-1, with D tentatively TRBD1 (6 bases). Germline V gene data show CDR1 as SGHVS and CDR2 as FNYEAQ. This CDR3 region has 15 residues. V was pared by 1 base and J by 7 bases, with 14 bases between. The CDR3 bases are TGTGCCAGCAGCTTAGGGGGGCCTGTAGGAAATGAGCAGTTCTTC. Translation gives CASSLGGPVGNEQFF.

This sequence joins TRBV6-6 and TRBJ1-1; no clear D. The CDR3 has 15 residues. The V gene lost 5 bases and the J gene lost 9 bases, with 22 bases spanning the gap. Germline lookup yields CDR1 MNHNY and CDR2 SVGAGI (reference sequence). CDR3 amino acids: CASSKSRRGELKAFF. DNA for the CDR3: TGTGCCAGCAGTAAATCTCGTCGGGGAGAATTGAAAGCTTTCTTT.

J is TRBJ2-7 and V is TRBV25-1, with 7 bases fitting TRBD1. In germline, CDR1 is MGHDK, CDR2 SYGVNS. J was trimmed by 0 bases and V by 7 bases; bases with no gene match: 0. The CDR3 length is 12 residues. The CDR3 loop is CASKGASYEQYF. The CDR3 nucleotides are TGTGCCAGCAAGGGGGCCTCCTACGAGCAGTACTTC.

About this clone itself: One end of the junction does not line up with germline, which may come from a read error. This chain links TRBV7-7 with TRBJ2-1, with TRBD1 matching 8 bases. The CDR3 covers 16 residues. Germline values: CDR1 SSHAT, CDR2 FNYEAQ (reference sequence). The CDR3 sequence: CASSLRTGSSYNEQFF. The CDR3 nucleotides read TGTGCTAGCAGCTTAAGGACAGGGAGCTCCTACAATGAGCAGTTCTTC.

This clone was seen only a few times. The chain links TRBV5-4 to TRBJ2-7; TRBD2 matches at 7 bases. After removal of 6 bases from V and 2 bases from J, the junction contained 11 bases not matched to a gene. The germline V gene encodes CDR1 SGHNT and CDR2 YYREEE (reference sequence). The CDR3 consists of 15 residues. The CDR3 region is CASTIIGGGPYEQYF. The CDR3 DNA is TGTGCCAGCACCATCATCGGGGGAGGGCCCTACGAGCAGTACTTC.

The chain carries TRBV7-9 and TRBJ2-7, with 7 positions matching TRBD2. The length of the CDR3 is 15 residues. V lost 2 bases to trimming and J lost 0 bases; unmatched junction nucleotides: 4. Germline V lookup: CDR1 SEHNR, CDR2 FQNEAQ (reference sequence). The CDR3 DNA reads as TGTGCCAGCAGCTTAAGCGGGACCGCCTCCTACGAGCAGTACTTC. Its translation is CASSLSGTASYEQYF. Drawing the rest from reference TRBV7-9 and TRBJ2-7, the complete variable domain is DTGVSQNPRHKITKRGQNVTFRCDPISEHNRLYWYRQTLGQGPEFLTYFQNEAQLEKSRLLSDRFSAERPKGSFSTLEIQRTEQGDSAMYLCASSLSGTASYEQYFGPGTRLTVT.

The genes are TRBV28 and TRBJ1-2; TRBD1 aligns across 11 bases. The germline V gene encodes CDR1 MDHEN and CDR2 SYDVKM. The CDR3 loop spans 19 amino acids. Trimming at V came to 5 bases and at J to 4 bases, leaving 18 bases not matched to a gene. Here the CDR3 DNA reads TGTGCCAGCAGTGTTTATGCCCTCTCCGGGACAGGGGGTCCCTATGGCTACACCTTC. It yields the protein CASSVYALSGTGGPYGYTF.

This clone has a handful of counts. This chain uses TRBV7-3 with TRBJ1-1, with no clear D. CDR1 and CDR2 from the germline V gene are SGHTA and FQGTGA. V lost 5 bases and J lost 3, with 16 bases in between. This CDR3 region has 15 residues. Here the CDR3 reads CASSPDGVLYTEAFF. CDR3 coding DNA: TGTGCCAGCAGCCCCGACGGAGTTTTGTACACTGAAGCTTTCTTT.

V and J are TRBV27 and TRBJ1-1, with D unclear. V lost 2 bases to trimming and J lost 3 bases, with 10 bases between them. CDR3 length: 14 residues. CDR1 and CDR2 from the germline V gene are MNHEY and SMNVEV (reference sequence). CDR3 protein: CASSLAVRDTEAFF. CDR3 DNA: TGTGCCAGCAGTTTAGCTGTTCGGGACACTGAAGCTTTCTTT.

V and J are TRBV29-1 and TRBJ1-2; D is uncertain. CDR1 and CDR2 (germline): SQVTM, ANQGSEA. Trimming removed 4 bases from V and 4 bases from J, with 13 bases in between. The CDR3 has 13 residues. This CDR3 reads CSVADGNLYGYTF. The CDR3 bases are TGCAGCGTTGCGGACGGGAATCTCTATGGCTACACCTTC.

This clone appeared a few times. The gene calls are TRBV5-4 and TRBJ2-1; 8 nucleotides align to TRBD2. There are 16 residues in the CDR3. Trimming took 5 bases from V and 0 from J; bases not matched to a gene: 7. The germline gives CDR1 SGHNT, CDR2 YYREEE (reference sequence). As DNA, the CDR3 is TGTGCCAGCAGACCCCAGCGGGGGAGCTCCTACAATGAGCAGTTCTTC. Translation gives CASRPQRGSSYNEQFF.

This clone has just one count. The V call is TRBV29-1, the J call TRBJ2-7; 12 nucleotides align to TRBD2. Unmatched junction bases numbered 3, after V lost 6 bases and J lost 3 bases. Per germline, CDR1 SQVTM and CDR2 ANQGSEA. The CDR3 covers 13 residues. Written as DNA, the CDR3 is TGCAGCGTGAAGACTAGCGGGGGCTACGAGCAGTACTTC. Translation: CSVKTSGGYEQYF.

The rearrangement joins TRBV9 to TRBJ1-3; the D gene is possibly TRBD1 (6 bases). V lost 0 bases, J lost 4 bases, and 11 bases lay in between. The CDR3 length is 15 residues. Per the germline V gene, CDR1 is SGDLS and CDR2 is YYNGEE. The CDR3 sequence is CASSVAGAGGNTIYF. The CDR3 DNA follows: TGTGCCAGCAGCGTAGCAGGGGCAGGAGGAAACACCATATATTTT.

The rearrangement uses TRBV4-3 and TRBJ2-5; TRBD1 agrees at 7 bases. The CDR3 runs 13 residues. V dropped 5 bases and J dropped 4; count of bases not matched to a gene: 4. Per germline, CDR1 LGHNA and CDR2 YSLEER. The CDR3 loop is CASSSSGGETQYF. DNA for the CDR3: TGCGCCAGCAGCTCATCAGGGGGAGAGACCCAGTACTTC.

This clone was found a few times. This sequence joins TRBV6-1 and TRBJ2-6; TRBD1 aligns across 7 bases. Looked up from germline, CDR1 is MNHNS and CDR2 is SASEGT. The V segment lost 0 bases and the J segment 3 bases; nucleotides outside the gene matches: 8. CDR3 length: 18 amino acids. The CDR3: CASSEALTGQGGANVLTF. CDR3 coding DNA: TGTGCCAGCAGTGAAGCACTGACAGGGCAAGGTGGGGCCAACGTCCTGACTTTC.

Points on this clone: One junction end does not reproduce the germline sequence, and a read error may be involved. The chain uses TRBV2 and TRBJ2-5; 15 bases line up with TRBD2. The germline gives CDR1 SNHLY, CDR2 FYNNEI. The CDR3 totals 16 residues. This CDR3 is CARSEGLAGGQETQYF. The CDR3 DNA sequence: TGTGCCCGCAGTGAGGGACTAGCGGGAGGTCAAGAGACCCAGTACTTC.

This chain connects TRBV29-1 to TRBJ2-7, with D unclear. The CDR3 has 13 amino acids. Germline loops: CDR1 SQVTM, CDR2 ANQGSEA. The V gene lost 3 bases and the J gene lost 6 bases, with 15 bases spanning the gap. The CDR3 sequence: CSVDGLNTGEQYF. CDR3 bases: TGCAGCGTTGATGGTCTAAATACTGGCGAGCAGTACTTC.

Concerning this clone itself: Other nucleotide sequences in the sample specify the same CDR3. V and J are TRBV9 and TRBJ2-7, with TRBD1 matching 9 bases. Germline trimming cut 2 bases from V and 1 base from J; bases unmatched to any gene: 4. The CDR3 runs 15 residues. Per the germline V gene, CDR1 is SGDLS and CDR2 is YYNGEE. The CDR3 protein is CASSVSGTGSYEQYF. In DNA, the CDR3 is TGTGCCAGCAGCGTTTCCGGGACAGGGTCCTACGAGCAGTACTTC.

This chain connects TRBV12-5 to TRBJ2-7; TRBD1 aligns across 8 bases. The CDR3 has 15 amino acids. Germline V lookup: CDR1 LGHNT, CDR2 FRNRAP. V shed 3 bases, J shed 1 base, and the junction held 5 bases outside the gene matches. CDR3: CASGFPRQGSYEQYF. The CDR3 coding sequence is TGTGCTAGTGGTTTCCCTCGACAGGGGTCCTACGAGCAGTACTTC.

This rearrangement joins TRBV28 to TRBJ2-7; the D is unclear. Germline V CDR1 and CDR2: MDHEN, SYDVKM. The CDR3 is made up of 14 amino acids. The V and J ends lost 3 bases and 7 bases respectively, with 16 bases between them. The CDR3 here is CASSLRRSLVEQYF. The CDR3 region has the DNA TGTGCCAGCAGTTTGAGGCGATCCCTAGTAGAGCAGTACTTC.

This chain connects TRBV19 to TRBJ1-5; D may be TRBD1 (6 bases). Between the trimmed V and J ends, which lost 5 bases and 6 bases, there was a span of 17 bases. This CDR3 comprises 15 residues. Germline V gene data show CDR1 as LNHDA and CDR2 as SQIVND (reference sequence). The CDR3 coding sequence is TGTGCCAGTAGTCCCCCCGCAGGGGCAGGTCAGCCCCAGCATTTT. Translation: CASSPPAGAGQPQHF.

This clone was detected a few times. The chain couples TRBV6-6 to TRBJ1-1, with a possible D match to TRBD1 (5 bases). The CDR3 runs 15 residues. Between the trimmed V and J ends, which lost 7 bases and 5 bases, there was a span of 20 bases. Germline CDR1 and CDR2: MNHNY and SVGAGI (reference sequence). The CDR3 coding sequence is TGTGCCAGCATTCCCGTGGGGGGAGGGAATACTGAAGCTTTCTTT. Protein: CASIPVGGGNTEAFF.

The chain is built from TRBV5-1 and TRBJ2-7; 7 bases are a match to TRBD1. Germline CDR1 SGHRS, CDR2 YFSETQ. Trimming took 4 bases from V and 3 from J; bases not matched to a gene: 4. This CDR3 region has 13 residues. In nucleotides, the CDR3 is TGCGCCAGCAGCCCGGGACAGAACTACGAGCAGTACTTC. Protein product: CASSPGQNYEQYF.

The chain combines TRBV7-9 with TRBJ2-1; D might be TRBD2 (6 bases). The CDR3 runs 10 residues. V dropped 11 bases and J dropped 7 bases, with 9 bases sitting between them. Per germline, CDR1 SEHNR and CDR2 FQNEAQ (reference sequence). In nucleotides, the CDR3 is TGTGCCGGGGGGACGAATGAGCAGTTCTTC. Its translation: CAGGTNEQFF.

This chain connects TRBV18 to TRBJ2-7; no clear D gene. Germline CDR1 is KGHSH and CDR2 is LQKENI. This CDR3 is built from 13 residues. The V and J ends lost 0 bases and 3 bases respectively, with 6 bases between them. The DNA of the CDR3 is TGTGCCAGCTCACCACCGGCAGACTACGAGCAGTACTTC. Translation gives CASSPPADYEQYF.

J is TRBJ1-4 and V is TRBV6-5, with D perhaps matching TRBD1 (6 bases). The length of the CDR3 is 14 residues. Germline values: CDR1 MNHEY, CDR2 SVGAGI. V was cut by 5 bases and J by 3 bases, with 10 bases left in between. The CDR3 is CASSQGRANEKLFF. DNA of the CDR3: TGTGCCAGCAGTCAGGGGAGGGCTAATGAAAAACTGTTTTTT.